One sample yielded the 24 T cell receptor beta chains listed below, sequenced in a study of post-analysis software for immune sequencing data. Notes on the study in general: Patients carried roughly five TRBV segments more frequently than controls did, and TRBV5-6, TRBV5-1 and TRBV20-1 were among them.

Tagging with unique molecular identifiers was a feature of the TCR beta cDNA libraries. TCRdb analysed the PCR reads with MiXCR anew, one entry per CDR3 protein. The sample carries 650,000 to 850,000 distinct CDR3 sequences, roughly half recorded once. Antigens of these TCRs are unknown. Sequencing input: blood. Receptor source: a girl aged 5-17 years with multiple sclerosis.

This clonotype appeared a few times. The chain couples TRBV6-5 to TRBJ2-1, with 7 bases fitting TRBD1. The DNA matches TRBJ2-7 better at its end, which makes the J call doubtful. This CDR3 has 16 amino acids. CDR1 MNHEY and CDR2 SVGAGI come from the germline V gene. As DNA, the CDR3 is TGTGCCAGCAGTTACTCGAGGGCCAGGGGGTACAATGAGCAGTACTTC. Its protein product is CASSYSRARGYNEQYF.

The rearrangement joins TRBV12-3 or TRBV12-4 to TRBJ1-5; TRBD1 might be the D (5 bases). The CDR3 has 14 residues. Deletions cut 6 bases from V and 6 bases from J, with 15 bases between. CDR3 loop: CASSLVEGAQPQHF. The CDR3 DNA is TGTGCCAGCAGCCTAGTTGAAGGGGCTCAGCCCCAGCATTTT.

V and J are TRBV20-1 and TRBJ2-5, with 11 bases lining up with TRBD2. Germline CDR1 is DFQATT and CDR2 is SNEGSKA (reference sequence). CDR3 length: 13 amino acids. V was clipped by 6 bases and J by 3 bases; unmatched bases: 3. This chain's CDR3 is CSAAGLAEETQYF. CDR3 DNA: TGCAGTGCCGCGGGACTAGCGGAAGAGACCCAGTACTTC.

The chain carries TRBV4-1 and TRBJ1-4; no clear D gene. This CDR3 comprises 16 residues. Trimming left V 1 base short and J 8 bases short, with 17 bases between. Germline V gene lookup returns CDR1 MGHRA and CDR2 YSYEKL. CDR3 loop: CASSQGPQPGREKLFF. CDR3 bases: TGCGCCAGCAGCCAAGGGCCCCAACCCGGGAGGGAAAAACTGTTTTTT.

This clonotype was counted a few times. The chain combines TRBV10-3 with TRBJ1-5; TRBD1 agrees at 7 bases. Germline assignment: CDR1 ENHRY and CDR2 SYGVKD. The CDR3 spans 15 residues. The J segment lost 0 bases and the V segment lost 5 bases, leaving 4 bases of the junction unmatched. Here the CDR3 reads CAISPRQGSNQPQHF. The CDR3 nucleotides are TGTGCCATCAGTCCTCGACAGGGTAGCAATCAGCCCCAGCATTTT.

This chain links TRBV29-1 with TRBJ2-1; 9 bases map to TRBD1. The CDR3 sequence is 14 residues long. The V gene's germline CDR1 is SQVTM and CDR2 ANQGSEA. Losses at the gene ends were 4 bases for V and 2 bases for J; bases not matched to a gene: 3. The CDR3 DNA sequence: TGCAGCGTTGTCCACAGGGGGCCCTACAATGAGCAGTTCTTC. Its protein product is CSVVHRGPYNEQFF.

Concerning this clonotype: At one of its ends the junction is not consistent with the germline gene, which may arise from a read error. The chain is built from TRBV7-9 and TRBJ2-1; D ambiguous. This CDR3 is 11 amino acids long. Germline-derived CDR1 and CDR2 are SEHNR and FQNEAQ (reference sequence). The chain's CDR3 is CAGSDYNEQFF. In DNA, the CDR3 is TGTGCCGGCAGCGACTACAATGAGCAGTTCTTC.

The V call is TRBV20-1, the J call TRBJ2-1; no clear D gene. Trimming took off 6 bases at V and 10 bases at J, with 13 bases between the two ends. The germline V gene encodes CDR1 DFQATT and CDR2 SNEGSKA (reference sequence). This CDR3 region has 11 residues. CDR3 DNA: TGCAGTGCCCCTAAACTTGGGGAGCAGTTCTTC. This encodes CSAPKLGEQFF.

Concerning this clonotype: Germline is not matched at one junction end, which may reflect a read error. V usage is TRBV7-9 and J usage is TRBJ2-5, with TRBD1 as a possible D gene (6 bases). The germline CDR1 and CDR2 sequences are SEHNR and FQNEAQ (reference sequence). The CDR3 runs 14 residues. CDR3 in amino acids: CASSSTDSQEAQYF. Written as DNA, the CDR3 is TGTGCCAGCAGCTCCACGGACAGTCAAGAGGCCCAGTACTTC.

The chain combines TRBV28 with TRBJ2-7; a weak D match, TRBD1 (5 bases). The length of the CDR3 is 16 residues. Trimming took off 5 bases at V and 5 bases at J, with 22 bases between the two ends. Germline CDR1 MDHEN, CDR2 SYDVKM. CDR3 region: CASSLPWGRERHEQYF. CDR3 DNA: TGTGCCAGCAGTCTTCCCTGGGGCAGGGAAAGGCACGAGCAGTACTTC.

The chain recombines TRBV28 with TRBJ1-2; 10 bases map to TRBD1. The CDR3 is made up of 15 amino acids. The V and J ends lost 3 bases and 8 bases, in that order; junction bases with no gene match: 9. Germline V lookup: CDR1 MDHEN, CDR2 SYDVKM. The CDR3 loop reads CASSFGDRGHRGYTF. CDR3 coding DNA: TGTGCCAGCAGTTTCGGCGACAGGGGGCACCGGGGCTACACCTTC.

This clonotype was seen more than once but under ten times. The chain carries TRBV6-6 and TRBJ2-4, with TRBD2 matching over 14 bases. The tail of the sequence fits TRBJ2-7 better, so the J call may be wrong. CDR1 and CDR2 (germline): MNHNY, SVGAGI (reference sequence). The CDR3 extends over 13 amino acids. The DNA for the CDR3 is TGTGCCATCGGGACTAGCGGGAGTTACGAGCAGTACTTC. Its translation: CAIGTSGSYEQYF.

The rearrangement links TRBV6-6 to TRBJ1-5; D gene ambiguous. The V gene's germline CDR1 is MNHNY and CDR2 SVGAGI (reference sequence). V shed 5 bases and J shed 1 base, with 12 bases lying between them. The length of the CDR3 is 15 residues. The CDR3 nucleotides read TGTGCCAGCAGTCCACCCGGGATGAGCAATCAGCCCCAGCATTTT. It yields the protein CASSPPGMSNQPQHF.

CDR3 loop: CSARAVGQGGFGAYEQYF. DNA for the CDR3: TGCAGTGCTAGAGCAGTGGGACAGGGGGGGTTTGGGGCCTACGAGCAGTACTTC. The J gene is TRBJ2-4, the V gene TRBV20-1; 11 positions match TRBD1. The J call is uncertain, as TRBJ2-7 better fits the DNA end. Germline V CDR1 and CDR2: DFQATT, SNEGSKA (reference sequence). The CDR3 spans 18 residues.

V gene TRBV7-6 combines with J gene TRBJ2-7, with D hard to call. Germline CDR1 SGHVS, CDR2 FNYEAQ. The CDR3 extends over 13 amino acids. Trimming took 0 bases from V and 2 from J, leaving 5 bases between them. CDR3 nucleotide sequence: TGTGCCAGCAGCTTAGCATCTGCCTACGAGCAGTACTTC. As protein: CASSLASAYEQYF.

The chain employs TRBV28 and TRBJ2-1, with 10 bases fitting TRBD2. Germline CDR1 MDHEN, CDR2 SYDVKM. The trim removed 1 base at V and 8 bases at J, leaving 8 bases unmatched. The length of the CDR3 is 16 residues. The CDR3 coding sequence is TGTGCCAGCAGTTTATCCCTAGCGGGAGTGGATGATGAGCAGTTCTTC. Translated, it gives CASSLSLAGVDDEQFF.

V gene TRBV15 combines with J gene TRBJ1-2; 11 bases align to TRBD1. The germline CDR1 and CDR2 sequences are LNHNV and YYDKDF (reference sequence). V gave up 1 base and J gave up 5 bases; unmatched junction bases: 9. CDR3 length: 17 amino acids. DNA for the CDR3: TGTGCCACCAGCAGAGCCGGGACAGGGGGTCCGGGGTATGGCTACACCTTC. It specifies CATSRAGTGGPGYGYTF.

This CDR3 reads CAISPPGQGTDTQYF. The CDR3 region has the DNA TGTGCCATCAGCCCACCGGGACAGGGCACAGATACGCAGTATTTT. The chain uses TRBV10-3 and TRBJ2-3; TRBD1 matches at 8 bases. The germline V gene has CDR1 ENHRY and CDR2 SYGVKD. V dropped 6 bases and J dropped 1; count of bases not matched to a gene: 6. The CDR3 sequence is 15 residues long.

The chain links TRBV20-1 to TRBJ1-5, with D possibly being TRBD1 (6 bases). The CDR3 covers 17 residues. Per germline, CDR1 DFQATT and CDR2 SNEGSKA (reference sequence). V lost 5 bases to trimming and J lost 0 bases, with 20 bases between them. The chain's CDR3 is CSASRDNPSFSNQPQHF. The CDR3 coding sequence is TGCAGTGCTTCGCGGGACAATCCGTCCTTTAGCAATCAGCCCCAGCATTTT.

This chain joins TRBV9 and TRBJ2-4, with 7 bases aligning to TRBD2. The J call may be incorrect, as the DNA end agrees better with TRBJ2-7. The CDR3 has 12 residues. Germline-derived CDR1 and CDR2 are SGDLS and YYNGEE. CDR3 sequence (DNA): TGTGCCAGCAGTGCGGGAGACCACGAGCAGTACTTC. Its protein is CASSAGDHEQYF.

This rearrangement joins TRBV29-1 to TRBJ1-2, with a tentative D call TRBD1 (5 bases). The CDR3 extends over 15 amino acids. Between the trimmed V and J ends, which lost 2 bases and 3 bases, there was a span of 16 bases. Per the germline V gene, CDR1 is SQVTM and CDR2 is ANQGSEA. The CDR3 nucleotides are TGCAGCGTTGAATCGCTGCTGCGGGGCGACTATGGCTACACCTTC. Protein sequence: CSVESLLRGDYGYTF.

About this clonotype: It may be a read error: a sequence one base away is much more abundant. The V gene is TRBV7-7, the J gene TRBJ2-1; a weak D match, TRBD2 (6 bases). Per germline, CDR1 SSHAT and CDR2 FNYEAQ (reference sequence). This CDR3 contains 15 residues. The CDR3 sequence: CASSERVGPDNEQVF. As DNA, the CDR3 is TGTGCTAGCAGCGAGCGGGTCGGTCCTGACAATGAGCAGGTCTTC.

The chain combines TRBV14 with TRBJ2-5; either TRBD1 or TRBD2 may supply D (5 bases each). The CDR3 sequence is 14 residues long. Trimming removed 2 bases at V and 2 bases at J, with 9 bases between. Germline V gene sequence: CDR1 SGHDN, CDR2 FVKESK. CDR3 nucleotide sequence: TGTGCCAGCAGCCAATCGGGACCGCAAGAGACCCAGTACTTC. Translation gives CASSQSGPQETQYF.

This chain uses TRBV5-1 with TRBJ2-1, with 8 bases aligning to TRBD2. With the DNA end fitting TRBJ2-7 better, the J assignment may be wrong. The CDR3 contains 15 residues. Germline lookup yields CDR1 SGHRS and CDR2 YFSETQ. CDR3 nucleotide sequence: TGCGCCAGCAGCTTGGGGACTAGCCCCTACAATGAGCAGTACTTC. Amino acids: CASSLGTSPYNEQYF.